This T cell receptor (beta chain) was documented in a study of T cell responses to AZD1222 COVID-19 vaccine. Study observations and caveats: It should be noted that donors were predominantly white British and more often female, and clonal diversity was possibly underestimated. Among those given AZD1222, only six were seropositive at baseline.

TCRdb's copy holds only in-frame clones and misses some; the assay was immunoSEQ multiplex PCR. Among about 140,000 clones listed, 75% to 95% were seen once. The germline CDR1 and CDR2 sequences are SGHDN and FVKESK. The germline V and J ends were trimmed by 2 bases and 7 bases, with 14 bases remaining between them. The CDR3 loop spans 14 amino acids. Concerning this clone: The antigen is not known.

Sequences were derived from peripheral blood, sampled on day 0 of AZD1222 vaccination. The genes are TRBV14 and TRBJ1-2, with a weak D call TRBD1 (5 bases). The sequence derives from an adult in good health. CDR3 nucleotides: TGTGCCAGCAGCCAATTCCAGGGATCGGGTGGCTACACCTTC. Translation: CASSQFQGSGGYTF.